This TCR beta chain was recovered during a study of blood T cells in healthy people across ages. Study outcomes and limitations: The study found more naive CD4+ cells and higher diversity in long-lived than aged donors.

Sample-barcoded 5' priming and a J-beta primer mix drove a second PCR of about 7 to 12 cycles. Each of the samples gave a minimum of 2.5 million paired-end reads that contained CDR3. One entry per CDR3 protein, called by TCRdb with MiXCR from the 5' RACE reads. The sample has 850,000 or so distinct CDR3 sequences; about 30% are singletons. Details on this clonotype: Antigen: not known.

The individuals who served as donors were healthy Caucasians living in Russia, aged about 6 to 100. Each sample gave at least 6 million isolated PBMCs. Source material: blood. The receptor was derived from a woman aged 80 or older in good health.

The CDR3 loop reads CASSQNQIAWDSLTQYF. CDR3 DNA sequence: TGTGCCAGCAGCCAGAATCAGATCGCCTGGGACAGCCTCACGCAGTATTTT. This chain links TRBV3-1 with TRBJ2-3; 7 bases are shared with TRBD1. This CDR3 comprises 17 residues. V shed 3 bases and J 9 bases; nucleotides not matched to a gene: 18. Germline V CDR1 and CDR2: LGHDT, YNNKEL (reference sequence).